These T cell receptor beta chains were read from a single sample in a study of T cells after yellow fever vaccination. TCRdb analysed the 5' RACE reads with MiXCR anew, one entry per CDR3 protein. The sample lists about 320,000 distinct CDR3 sequences; around 12% were seen once. This specimen consisted of CD4+ T cells sorted from PBMCs, obtained 15 days after the yellow fever booster vaccination. The source of these receptors is a man aged 18 to 29 who received the YFV17D yellow fever vaccine. The conserved cysteine and the conserved F or W are not part of the CDR3 here. The order of the fields is V gene, J gene, clone size, CDR3 protein. Clone size is given for some rows only: seen once, a few or many times, or a class if the clone is expanded.

v_call: TRBV7-2
j_call: TRBJ2-5
clone_size: NA
cdr3_aa: ASSLGAGKQTQY

v_call: TRBV6-5
j_call: TRBJ1-1
clone_size: NA
cdr3_aa: ASSSSGGETEAF

v_call: TRBV2
j_call: TRBJ2-5
clone_size: NA
cdr3_aa: ASPMVETQY

v_call: TRBV5-1
j_call: TRBJ2-5
clone_size: many
cdr3_aa: ASSPPSGETQY

v_call: TRBV27
j_call: TRBJ1-2
clone_size: many
cdr3_aa: ASSLTGNYGYT

v_call: TRBV5-1
j_call: TRBJ2-1
clone_size: few
cdr3_aa: ASSLTSGGAREQF

v_call: TRBV7-9
j_call: TRBJ2-5
clone_size: NA
cdr3_aa: ASSLAGTKETQY

v_call: TRBV4-2
j_call: TRBJ2-3
clone_size: many
cdr3_aa: ASSQRVGEDTQY

v_call: TRBV20-1
j_call: TRBJ2-3
clone_size: NA
cdr3_aa: SALTSGVTDTQY

v_call: TRBV12-3/TRBV12-4
j_call: TRBJ1-6
clone_size: few
cdr3_aa: ASSLTSVVRAGSPLH

v_call: TRBV4-3
j_call: TRBJ1-1
clone_size: NA
cdr3_aa: ASSLGWAGGTEAF

v_call: TRBV4-2
j_call: TRBJ2-7
clone_size: many
cdr3_aa: ASSPQGGEQY

v_call: TRBV20-1
j_call: TRBJ1-2
clone_size: NA
cdr3_aa: SASLRQTNYGYT

v_call: TRBV20-1
j_call: TRBJ2-1
clone_size: few
cdr3_aa: SARKLGPAEQF

v_call: TRBV27
j_call: TRBJ2-7
clone_size: few
cdr3_aa: ASRNAGHRTYEQY

v_call: TRBV2
j_call: TRBJ2-5
clone_size: NA
cdr3_aa: ASSEEEGEA

v_call: TRBV12-3/TRBV12-4
j_call: TRBJ1-6
clone_size: few
cdr3_aa: ASSFKEGPLH

v_call: TRBV7-2
j_call: TRBJ1-6
clone_size: few
cdr3_aa: ASSLQGAVLNSPLH

v_call: TRBV12-5
j_call: TRBJ2-2
clone_size: few
cdr3_aa: ASGLGQGTGELF

v_call: TRBV9
j_call: TRBJ2-7
clone_size: NA
cdr3_aa: ASSPRTGSSSYEQY

v_call: TRBV6-5
j_call: TRBJ2-3
clone_size: NA
cdr3_aa: ASSTSGEGDTQY

v_call: TRBV3-1
j_call: TRBJ2-7
clone_size: few
cdr3_aa: ASSQDPTGKLY

v_call: TRBV5-1
j_call: TRBJ1-2
clone_size: NA
cdr3_aa: ASSLVGGGYT

v_call: TRBV18
j_call: TRBJ2-7
clone_size: few
cdr3_aa: ASSTGAGYEQY

v_call: TRBV24-1
j_call: TRBJ2-2
clone_size: few
cdr3_aa: ATSDGDYNTGELF